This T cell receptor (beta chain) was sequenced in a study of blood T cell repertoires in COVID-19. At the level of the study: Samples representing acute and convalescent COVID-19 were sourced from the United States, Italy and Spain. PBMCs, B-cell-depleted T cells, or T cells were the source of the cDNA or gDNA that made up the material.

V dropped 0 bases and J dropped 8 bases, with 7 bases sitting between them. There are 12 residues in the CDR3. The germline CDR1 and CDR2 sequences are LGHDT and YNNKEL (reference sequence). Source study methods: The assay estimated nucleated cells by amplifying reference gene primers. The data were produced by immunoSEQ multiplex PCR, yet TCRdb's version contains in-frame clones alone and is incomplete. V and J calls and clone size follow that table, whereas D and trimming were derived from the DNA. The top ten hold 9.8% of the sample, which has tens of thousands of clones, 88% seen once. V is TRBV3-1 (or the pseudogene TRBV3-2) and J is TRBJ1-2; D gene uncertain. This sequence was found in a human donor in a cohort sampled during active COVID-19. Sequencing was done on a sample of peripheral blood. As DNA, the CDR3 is TGTGCCAGCAGCCAAGACTCGGGGGGCTACACCTTC. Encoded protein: CASSQDSGGYTF.